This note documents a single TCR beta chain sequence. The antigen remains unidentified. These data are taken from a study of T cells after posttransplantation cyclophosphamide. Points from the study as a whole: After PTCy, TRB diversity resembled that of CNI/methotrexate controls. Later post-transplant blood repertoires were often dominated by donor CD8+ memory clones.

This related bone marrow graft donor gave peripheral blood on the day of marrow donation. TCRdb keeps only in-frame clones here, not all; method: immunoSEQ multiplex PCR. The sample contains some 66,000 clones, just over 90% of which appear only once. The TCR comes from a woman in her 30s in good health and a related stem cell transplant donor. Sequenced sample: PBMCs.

The CDR3 reads CAWSASNEQFF. The DNA for the CDR3 is TGTGCCTGGAGTGCCTCCAATGAGCAGTTCTTC. The gene calls are TRBV30 and TRBJ2-1, with no clear D. The germline gives CDR1 GTSNPN, CDR2 SVGIG (reference sequence). The V and J ends lost 1 base and 6 bases respectively, with 4 bases between them. The CDR3 loop spans 11 amino acids.